This T cell receptor beta chain was documented in a study of human T cells and chemical hapten exposure. General study points: It should be noted that donors had alopecia, so their immune response may differ from healthy people's.

Noted time point: pre-sensitization, week 0. Stated treatment: therapeutic diphenylcyclopropenone sensitization with weekly scalp DPC. This clonotype was detected ten times or more. What it binds is not known. TCRdb processed the RACE reads anew with MiXCR; each CDR3 protein has one entry. This table holds 87,000 or so distinct CDR3 sequences, 9.6% found once. Trimming removed 3 bases at V and 2 bases at J, with 17 bases between. Germline CDR1 is WNHNN and CDR2 is SYGVQD (reference sequence). CDR3 length equals 17 residues. The sequencing used whole blood, collected in connection with sensitization to the hapten diphenylcyclopropenone (DPC). The sequence derives from a woman aged 35 to 49 with alopecia areata. Some clones in this sample may be carry-over from other donors' samples. The chain has TRBV10-1 and TRBJ1-3; no reliable D call. CDR3 DNA sequence: TGCGCCAGCAGTGAAGACTATCAGGATCCGACTGGAAACACCATATATTTT. This gives the protein CASSEDYQDPTGNTIYF.